These 25 T cell receptor beta chains share one sample of origin, sequenced in a study of OX40 agonist ivuxolimab in advanced cancers. Here immunoSEQ multiplex PCR was the method, and the copy in TCRdb shows in-frame clones only, minus some. The repertoire holds 20,000 to 30,000 clones, with approximately 91% as singletons. The sequencing here drew on CD4+ or CD8+ T cells sorted from blood, taken in a trial of the OX40 agonist ivuxolimab. These TCRs come from an adult with an advanced solid tumor such as melanoma, head and neck, liver or kidney cancer.

The V call is TRBV6-1, the J call TRBJ2-7; D is possibly TRBD2 (6 bases). The CDR3 is 15 residues long. Germline CDR1 reads MNHNS; CDR2 reads SASEGT. Trimming removed 4 bases at V and 2 bases at J, with 15 bases between. For the CDR3, the DNA is TGTGCCAGCAGTGGGAGGGACCGTATACCCTACGAGCAGTACTTC. This codes for CASSGRDRIPYEQYF.

This clone has more than one count but fewer than ten. The chain carries TRBV6-4 and TRBJ2-5; 8 nucleotides line up with TRBD2. This CDR3 contains 13 residues. V trimming: 5 bases; J trimming: 4 bases; junction bases outside the gene matches: 3. Germline CDR1 and CDR2: MRHNA and SNTAGT. This CDR3 is CASSLSGGETQYF. The CDR3 DNA is TGTGCCAGCAGTCTAAGCGGGGGAGAGACCCAGTACTTC.

This clone was seen only once. The rearrangement uses TRBV5-5 and TRBJ2-4, with D possibly TRBD2 on 6 matching bases. The CDR3 length is 15 residues. Deletions cut 3 bases from V and 6 bases from J, with 16 bases between. The germline CDR1 and CDR2 sequences are SGHKS and YYEKEE (reference sequence). Here the CDR3 reads CASSYTSGSINIQYF. The CDR3 region has the DNA TGTGCCAGCAGCTATACAAGCGGGTCGATAAACATTCAGTACTTC. The full variable domain, completed using reference TRBV5-5 and TRBJ2-4, is DAGVTQSPTHLIKTRGQQVTLRCSPISGHKSVSWYQQVLGQGPQFIFQYYEKEERGRGNFPDRFSARQFPNYSSELNVNALLLGDSALYLCASSYTSGSINIQYFGAGTRLSVL.

This chain connects TRBV13 to TRBJ2-7, with TRBD1 matching over 11 bases. V lost 6 bases and J lost 2; bases outside the gene matches: 9. CDR3 size: 16 residues. CDR1 is PRHDT, CDR2 FYEKMQ, per germline (reference sequence). The CDR3 region has the DNA TGTGCCAGCAGTCGACCGCCGGGACAGGGGGCCTACGAGCAGTACTTC. This translates into CASSRPPGQGAYEQYF.

The chain links TRBV2 to TRBJ2-5; 8 bases line up with TRBD1. The J call may be incorrect, as the DNA end agrees better with TRBJ2-7. Germline-derived CDR1 and CDR2 are SNHLY and FYNNEI. The CDR3 has 14 amino acids. The CDR3 DNA reads as TGTGCCAGCAGTTACAGGGGGAATTCCTACGAGCAGTACTTC. This gives the protein CASSYRGNSYEQYF.

This sequence joins TRBV15 and TRBJ2-3; TRBD2 agrees at 9 bases. CDR3 length equals 16 residues. In germline, CDR1 is LNHNV, CDR2 YYDKDF (reference sequence). Trimming cost V 8 bases and J 2 bases; bases outside gene matches: 11. CDR3 sequence: CATLNDSGGHTDTQYF. CDR3 nucleotide sequence: TGTGCCACCCTCAATGATAGCGGGGGCCACACAGATACGCAGTATTTT.

This chain joins TRBV7-9 and TRBJ2-1; 9 bases line up with TRBD1. The CDR3 runs to 15 residues. The junction had 8 bases not matched to a gene; V was cut back by 6 bases and J by 5 bases. CDR1 is SEHNR, CDR2 FQNEAQ, per germline (reference sequence). For the CDR3, the DNA is TGTGCCAGCAGTAACCGGGACAGGGATAACAATGAGCAGTTCTTC. Translating gives CASSNRDRDNNEQFF.

CDR3 DNA: TGTGCCAGCAGTTTCGCAGGGGGCTCTGGAAACACCATATATTTT. Residues: CASSFAGGSGNTIYF. The chain employs TRBV7-8 and TRBJ1-3, with 7 bases that match TRBD1. The germline V gene encodes CDR1 SGHVS and CDR2 FQNEAQ. J was trimmed by 0 bases and V by 6 bases; bases with no gene match: 5. The length of the CDR3 is 15 residues.

This chain connects TRBV12-5 to TRBJ2-5; D remains ambiguous. V gave up 1 base and J gave up 6 bases, with 6 bases separating them. Germline CDR1 reads LGHNT; CDR2 reads FRNRAP. The CDR3 has 12 amino acids. The CDR3, as DNA: TGTGCTAGTGGTTTGGACGGAAAGACCCAGTACTTC. Translation: CASGLDGKTQYF. Based on the CDR3 plus reference TRBV12-5 and TRBJ2-5, the full variable domain is DARVTQTPRHKVTEMGQEVTMRCQPILGHNTVFWYRQTMMQGLELLAYFRNRAPLDDSGMPKDRFSAEMPDATLATLKIQPSEPRDSAVYFCASGLDGKTQYFGPGTRLLVL.

The J gene is TRBJ2-5, the V gene TRBV12-5; 9 bases are shared with TRBD1. This CDR3 comprises 13 residues. CDR1 and CDR2 from the germline V gene are LGHNT and FRNRAP. Trimming cost V 5 bases and J 4 bases; bases outside gene matches: 2. The chain's CDR3 is CASGGTGIETQYF. The CDR3 coding sequence is TGTGCTAGTGGTGGGACAGGGATAGAGACCCAGTACTTC. The variable domain in full, with the rest retrieved from reference TRBV12-5 and TRBJ2-5, is DARVTQTPRHKVTEMGQEVTMRCQPILGHNTVFWYRQTMMQGLELLAYFRNRAPLDDSGMPKDRFSAEMPDATLATLKIQPSEPRDSAVYFCASGGTGIETQYFGPGTRLLVL.

This chain connects TRBV10-2 to TRBJ1-6; no clear D gene. This CDR3 comprises 13 residues. The germline V gene has CDR1 WSHSY and CDR2 SAAADI. V lost 6 bases, J lost 8 bases, and 11 bases lay in between. As DNA, the CDR3 is TGCGCCAGCAGAGACCTCTGGGATTCACCCCTCCACTTT. This translates into CASRDLWDSPLHF.

This clone was detected only a few times. The chain uses TRBV30 and TRBJ1-1; D is ambiguous. V lost 3 bases to trimming and J lost 4 bases, with 12 bases between them. The CDR3 spans 13 residues. Germline V gives CDR1 GTSNPN, CDR2 SVGIG (reference sequence). The CDR3 here is CAWSDLEGTEAFF. CDR3 sequence (DNA): TGTGCCTGGAGCGACCTTGAAGGCACTGAAGCTTTCTTT.

The chain joins TRBV30 to TRBJ1-5; weak D call: TRBD1 (5 bases). Trimming left V 4 bases short and J 5 bases short, with 15 bases between. Germline values: CDR1 GTSNPN, CDR2 SVGIG (reference sequence). This CDR3 is 14 amino acids long. The CDR3 nucleotides read TGTGCCTGGAACCCCGGACACCTCGATCAGCCCCAGCATTTT. This sequence encodes CAWNPGHLDQPQHF.

The V gene is TRBV19, the J gene TRBJ2-5; a weak D match, TRBD2 (5 bases). Germline V CDR1 and CDR2: LNHDA, SQIVND (reference sequence). This CDR3 has 13 residues. V lost 6 bases, J lost 4 bases, and 12 bases lay in between. The CDR3 loop reads CASSPLAGETQYF. The CDR3 DNA reads TGTGCCAGTAGCCCGCTAGCTGGAGAGACCCAGTACTTC.

This clone was seen just once. The V call is TRBV11-2, the J call TRBJ1-2, with TRBD1 matching 7 bases. CDR1 is SGHAT and CDR2 is FQNNGV in the germline V gene. The CDR3 spans 12 residues. J lost 5 bases, V lost 5 bases, and 2 bases had no gene match. The DNA of the CDR3 is TGTGCCAGCAGCGCACAGGGGTATGGCTACACCTTC. Translating gives CASSAQGYGYTF.

V is TRBV29-1 and J is TRBJ1-2, with a weak D call TRBD1 (5 bases). The V and J ends lost 6 bases and 5 bases respectively, with 19 bases between them. The CDR3 extends over 14 amino acids. Germline CDR1 and CDR2: SQVTM and ANQGSEA. The CDR3 sequence is CSVAGTVGDYGYTF. The CDR3 DNA is TGCAGCGTAGCCGGGACGGTCGGGGATTATGGCTACACCTTC. The complete variable domain, with remaining parts taken from reference TRBV29-1 and TRBJ1-2, reads SAVISQKPSRDICQRGTSLTIQCQVDSQVTMMFWYRQQPGQSLTLIATANQGSEATYESGFVIDKFPISRPNLTFSTLTVSNMSPEDSSIYLCSVAGTVGDYGYTFGSGTRLTVV.

This chain links TRBV7-2 with TRBJ1-1; no firm D call. The CDR3 length is 14 residues. Germline lookup yields CDR1 SGHTA and CDR2 FQGNSA. CDR3 sequence (DNA): TGTGCTAGCCTACGGGAACTCATGAACACTGAAGCTTTCTTT. This codes for CASLRELMNTEAFF.

This chain joins TRBV5-1 and TRBJ2-7, with 11 bases identical to TRBD2. V lost 2 bases to trimming and J lost 3 bases; unmatched junction nucleotides: 10. Germline V lookup: CDR1 SGHRS, CDR2 YFSETQ. The CDR3 runs 17 residues. This CDR3 is CASSLSTSGSIFYEQYF. The CDR3, as DNA: TGCGCCAGCAGCTTAAGTACTAGCGGGAGTATTTTCTACGAGCAGTACTTC.

The chain combines TRBV30 with TRBJ1-5, with no clear D. This CDR3 has 11 amino acids. The V and J ends lost 6 bases and 5 bases respectively, with 8 bases between them. Germline V gives CDR1 GTSNPN, CDR2 SVGIG (reference sequence). The CDR3 sequence is CACPSYQPQHF. The CDR3 region has the DNA TGTGCCTGTCCTTCCTATCAGCCCCAGCATTTT. The full variable domain, in which reference TRBV30 and TRBJ1-5 provide the parts outside the CDR3, is SQTIHQWPATLVQPVGSPLSLECTVEGTSNPNLYWYRQAAGRGLQLLFYSVGIGQISSEVPQNLSASRPQDRQFILSSKKLLLSDSGFYLCACPSYQPQHFGDGTRLSIL.

The genes are TRBV4-1 and TRBJ2-1; 7 bases align to TRBD2. The length of the CDR3 is 16 residues. In germline, CDR1 is MGHRA, CDR2 YSYEKL. V was pared by 2 bases and J by 1 base, with 5 bases of the junction left unmatched. The CDR3 bases are TGCGCCAGCAGCCAAACTGTGCGGGGGTCCTACAATGAGCAGTTCTTC. Its translation is CASSQTVRGSYNEQFF.

The gene calls are TRBV6-6 and TRBJ2-1; TRBD2 might be the D (6 bases). Germline-derived CDR1 and CDR2 are MNHNY and SVGAGI (reference sequence). Trimming left V 6 bases short and J 5 bases short, with 20 bases between. This CDR3 region has 16 residues. This CDR3 is CASSAPSTGVDNEQFF. CDR3 sequence (DNA): TGTGCCAGCAGCGCCCCCTCTACGGGAGTCGACAATGAGCAGTTCTTC.

The rearrangement links TRBV18 to TRBJ2-7; D unresolved. The CDR3 runs 14 residues. The V end lost 3 bases, the J end lost 7 bases, and 16 bases lay between the germline ends. The germline CDR1 and CDR2 sequences are KGHSH and LQKENI. CDR3 sequence reads: CASSPGSPGWEQYF. CDR3 nucleotide sequence: TGTGCCAGCTCACCCGGAAGCCCAGGCTGGGAGCAGTACTTC. Variable domain in full (rest from reference TRBV18 and TRBJ2-7): NAGVMQNPRHLVRRRGQEARLRCSPMKGHSHVYWYRQLPEEGLKFMVYLQKENIIDESGMPKERFSAEFPKEGPSILRIQQVVRGDSAAYFCASSPGSPGWEQYFGPGTRLTVT.

The chain recombines TRBV27 with TRBJ2-6; D unresolved. Germline CDR1 MNHEY, CDR2 SMNVEV (reference sequence). V dropped 4 bases and J dropped 2 bases, with 0 bases sitting between them. CDR3 length: 12 amino acids. CDR3 amino acids: CASSSGANVLTF. The CDR3 DNA follows: TGTGCCAGCAGTTCTGGGGCCAACGTCCTGACTTTC. Full variable domain (remainder filled in from reference TRBV27 and TRBJ2-6): EAQVTQNPRYLITVTGKKLTVTCSQNMNHEYMSWYRQDPGLGLRQIYYSMNVEVTDKGDVPEGYKVSRKEKRNFPLILESPSPNQTSLYFCASSSGANVLTFGAGSRLTVL.

This clone came up a few times. The chain is built from TRBV4-1 and TRBJ2-7; possibly TRBD1 for D (5 bases). V lost 1 base, J lost 7 bases, and 17 bases lay in between. There are 15 residues in the CDR3. Germline values: CDR1 MGHRA, CDR2 YSYEKL. The CDR3 DNA is TGCGCCAGCAGCCAAGCCGTCTCGGACATCTGGGAGCAGTACTTC. This gives the protein CASSQAVSDIWEQYF.

The chain couples TRBV19 to TRBJ2-7; 11 bases fit TRBD2. Trimming removed 3 bases from V and 0 bases from J; junction bases left unmatched: 4. This CDR3 region has 16 residues. Per the germline V gene, CDR1 is LNHDA and CDR2 is SQIVND (reference sequence). CDR3 nucleotides: TGTGCCAGTAGTATTGCTAGCGGGGGGAACTCCTACGAGCAGTACTTC. It specifies CASSIASGGNSYEQYF. The full variable domain, completed using reference TRBV19 and TRBJ2-7, is DGGITQSPKYLFRKEGQNVTLSCEQNLNHDAMYWYRQDPGQGLRLIYYSQIVNDFQKGDIAEGYSVSREKKESFPLTVTSAQKNPTAFYLCASSIASGGNSYEQYFGPGTRLTVT.